This is a list of T cell receptor beta chains from one sample in a study of shared clonotypes between healthy human individuals. Measured with immunoSEQ multiplex PCR; TCRdb has only the in-frame clones, and not every one. Of roughly 330,000 clones listed, roughly 70% are singletons. The sequenced sample consisted of memory CD4+ T cells sorted from blood. These receptors came from a man aged 30-40 years in good health. Each CDR3 is given with its conserved first and last residue. A D gene is named only where the DNA matches it firmly. For some rows the clone size is stated as once, few or many, or as a class when expanded; others skip it.

clone size,V gene,J gene,D gene,CDR3 DNA,CDR3 protein
-,TRBV6-5,TRBJ1-5,-,TGTGCCAGCAGTCCCGGGAACTATCAGCCCCAGCATTTT,CASSPGNYQPQHF
-,TRBV4-2,TRBJ2-7,TRBD2,TGTGCCAGCAGCCAAGGTTGGGCTAGCGGAAAACTTGGGGAGCAGTACTTC,CASSQGWASGKLGEQYF
-,TRBV5-1,TRBJ2-3,-,TGCGCCAGCAGCCCGGGACACCGGGACAGCACAGATACGCAGTATTTT,CASSPGHRDSTDTQYF
-,TRBV18,TRBJ2-7,TRBD2,TGTGCCAGCTCACCACCGAGACTAGCGTCGCCCTACGAGCAGTACTTC,CASSPPRLASPYEQYF
-,TRBV28,TRBJ2-4,TRBD1,TGTGCCAGCAGTTCGGAAGCTTTGGGGACAGAGTACTTC,CASSSEALGTEYF
-,TRBV2,TRBJ2-3,TRBD1,TGTGCCAGCAGGAGAACCGGGACAGGAATTTCCACAGATACGCAGTATTTT,CASRRTGTGISTDTQYF
-,TRBV5-5,TRBJ1-1,-,TGTGCCAGCAGTCGAGTTGTGGTAGACACTGAAGCTTTCTTT,CASSRVVVDTEAFF
-,TRBV29-1,TRBJ2-3,-,TGCAGCGTTAACCGGGACGGACGAAGCACAGATACGCAGTATTTT,CSVNRDGRSTDTQYF
-,TRBV7-8,TRBJ2-2,-,TGTGCCATCCAGTCGTTGAATAAGCAGACCGGGGAGCTGTTTTTT,CAIQSLNKQTGELFF
-,TRBV28,TRBJ2-3,TRBD2,TGTGCCAGCAGTTTTAGCGGGAGCACAGATACGCAGTATTTT,CASSFSGSTDTQYF
-,TRBV10-3,TRBJ2-7,-,TGTGCCATCACCCCCGGGACTGAAACCTACGAGCAGTACTTC,CAITPGTETYEQYF
-,TRBV19,TRBJ1-5,-,TGTGCCAGTAACAGGGTCCCGCAGCCCCAGCATTTT,CASNRVPQPQHF
-,TRBV7-9,TRBJ2-7,TRBD2,TGTGCCAGCAGCTTTCTAGCGGGAGCTTACGAGCAGTACTTC,CASSFLAGAYEQYF
-,TRBV2,TRBJ2-7,-,TGTGCCAGCCCAATCGAAAGCCGGGAAACAATATTCTACGAGCAGTACTTC,CASPIESRETIFYEQYF
-,TRBV18,TRBJ2-7,-,TGTGCCAGCTCCCCAGCAGCATCCACCTACGAGCAGTACTTC,CASSPAASTYEQYF
-,TRBV5-1,TRBJ2-1,TRBD2,TGCGCCAGCAGCGTCTCCAGCGGGAGAGGTATGAATGAGCAGTTCTTC,CASSVSSGRGMNEQFF
-,TRBV5-1,TRBJ2-7,-,TGCGCCAGCAGCTTGGGGGGAACAGACACCGTCTACGAGCAGTACTTC,CASSLGGTDTVYEQYF
-,TRBV5-8,TRBJ1-5,-,TGTGCCAGCAGCGGAAGGGTCCAGCCCCAGCATTTT,CASSGRVQPQHF
few,TRBV7-6,TRBJ1-2,TRBD1,TGTGCCAGCTCCGGGACAGGGGGCGATCGCTACACCTTC,CASSGTGGDRYTF
-,TRBV2,TRBJ1-5,TRBD1,TGTGCCAGCACCCGACAGGGAGAGAGTCCTCAGCCCCAGCATTTT,CASTRQGESPQPQHF
-,TRBV19,TRBJ1-2,-,TGTGCCAGTAGTATAGACCCCCAGGGCCGCTATGGCTACACCTTC,CASSIDPQGRYGYTF
-,TRBV19,TRBJ1-5,-,TGTGCCAGTAGTATAGTCCTTAATCAGCCCCAGCATTTT,CASSIVLNQPQHF
-,TRBV5-1,TRBJ2-3,TRBD2,TGCGCCAGCAGCTTGGCCGGGGCGGGAGAAACCCACCGCACAGATACGCAGTATTTT,CASSLAGAGETHRTDTQYF
-,TRBV6-1,TRBJ2-2,-,TGTGCCAGCAGTGAGCAGACTTCAGTCTTGGCCGGGGAGCTGTTTTTT,CASSEQTSVLAGELFF
-,TRBV19,TRBJ2-1,-,TGTGCCAGTAGTCCCCGGCAGGGTGGCTACAATGAGCAGTTCTTC,CASSPRQGGYNEQFF
-,TRBV28,TRBJ2-7,TRBD1,TGTGCCAGCAGCCGGACAGGGGGCTTCAACGAGCAGTACTTC,CASSRTGGFNEQYF
few,TRBV6-6,TRBJ2-5,TRBD2,TGTGCCAGCAAACTAAGGGTGGGGGGGTACCAAGAGACCCAGTACTTC,CASKLRVGGYQETQYF
-,TRBV7-2,TRBJ2-2,-,TGTGCCAGCAGCAACAGCGGCGGCGGGGAGCTGTTTTTT,CASSNSGGGELFF
-,TRBV5-6,TRBJ2-1,-,TGTGCCAGCAGCTTGCCCAGCTTCGCTGAGCAGTTCTTC,CASSLPSFAEQFF